This T cell receptor (beta chain) was sequenced for a study of T cells in Graves' hyperthyroidism and ophthalmopathy. Ophthalmopathy cases met thresholds of Clinical Activity Score at least 3, NOSPECS grade at least 4 and duration under 3 months. Only a few counts were recorded for this clonotype. The CDR3 extends over 15 amino acids. The germline gives CDR1 SGHRS, CDR2 YFSETQ. V dropped 5 bases and J dropped 2; count of bases not matched to a gene: 1. Template material for amplifying TCR beta CDR3 regions consisted of RNA transcripts. HTBI primers drove first-round RT-PCR of the TCR CDR3. TCRdb passed the multiplex PCR reads through MiXCR, listing each CDR3 protein once. The top ten hold roughly 3.3% of the sample, which has some 550,000 distinct CDR3 sequences, roughly 15% seen once.

V usage is TRBV5-1 and J usage is TRBJ2-6; 10 bases align to TRBD1. This receptor was obtained from a woman aged 40 to 50 with Graves' ophthalmopathy. Sequencing used blood. Here the CDR3 DNA reads TGCGCCAGCAGAGGACAGGGGGCTGGGGCCAACGTCCTGACTTTC. Translating it yields CASRGQGAGANVLTF.